The present TCR beta chain was sequenced within a study of response to subunit inactivated influenza vaccine. Study-level findings and limits: The study's authors posited that every seasonal influenza vaccination enlists few new T cells.

The CDR3 spans 14 residues. V was cut by 0 bases and J by 8 bases, with 13 bases left in between. Germline V gives CDR1 LGHNA, CDR2 YSLEER. The sample holds a few counts of this clonotype. As yet, its antigen is unknown. MiXCR, applied by TCRdb to the RT-PCR reads, yields one record per CDR3 protein. The data show around 850,000 distinct CDR3 sequences, with about 18% seen just once and approximately 10% held by the top ten. The TCR originated in a middle-aged man who received an inactivated influenza vaccine. This material consisted of PBMCs from blood, taken roughly 5 days after vaccination. This sequence joins TRBV4-3 and TRBJ1-2, with D unresolved. The CDR3 loop reads CASSQDPDPGGYTF. The CDR3 nucleotides are TGCGCCAGCAGCCAAGATCCCGATCCGGGAGGCTACACCTTC.